The clone carrying this TCR beta chain has only a few counts. The target antigen is unknown. A universal primer site came from template switching; cDNA carried unique molecular identifiers. TCRdb ran MiXCR on the 5' RACE reads and lists one entry per CDR3 protein. Of 640,000 or so distinct CDR3 sequences listed, 5.5% to 6.5% are singletons. The length of the CDR3 is 16 residues. The V gene lost 3 bases and the J gene lost 5 bases, with 18 bases spanning the gap. Germline lookup yields CDR1 KGHSH and CDR2 LQKENI. The data belong to a study of identical twins. Findings and caveats of the study: Researchers caution that invariant MAIT and iNKT cells could partly confound zero-insertion analyses. The study based its conclusions on cross-sectional statistical analysis and did not follow the same donors.

The sequenced material came from naive T cells sorted from blood. The TCR comes from a young man in good health. The chain has TRBV18 and TRBJ2-3; D is unresolved. The DNA for the CDR3 is TGTGCCAGCTCACCCCTAGGCGTCGTGAACCGAGATACGCAGTATTTT. Translation: CASSPLGVVNRDTQYF.